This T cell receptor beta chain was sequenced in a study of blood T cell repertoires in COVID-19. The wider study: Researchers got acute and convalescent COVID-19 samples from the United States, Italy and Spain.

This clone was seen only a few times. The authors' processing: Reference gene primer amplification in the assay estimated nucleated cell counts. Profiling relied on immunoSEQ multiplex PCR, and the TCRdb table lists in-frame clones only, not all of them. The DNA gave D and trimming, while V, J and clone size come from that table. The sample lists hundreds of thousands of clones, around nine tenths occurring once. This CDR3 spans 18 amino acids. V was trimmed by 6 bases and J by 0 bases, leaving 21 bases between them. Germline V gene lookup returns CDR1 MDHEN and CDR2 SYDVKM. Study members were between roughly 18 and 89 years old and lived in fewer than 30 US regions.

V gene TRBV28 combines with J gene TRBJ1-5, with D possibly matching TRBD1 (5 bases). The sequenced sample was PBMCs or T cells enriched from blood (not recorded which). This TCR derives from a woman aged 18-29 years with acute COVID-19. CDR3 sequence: CASRLGGATDYSNQPQHF. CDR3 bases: TGTGCCAGCAGGCTAGGAGGGGCTACCGATTATAGCAATCAGCCCCAGCATTTT.